Sequencing of this T cell receptor (beta chain) was carried out in a study of glioma-infiltrating T cells after dendritic cell vaccination. Overall study context: Monocyte-derived dendritic cells, cultured roughly 7 days with IL-4 and GM-CSF, were pulsed with autologous tumor lysate. The study, taken as a whole, reports: TCR clonality showed no direct relationship with survival. Only a small number of patients had complete blood and tumor samples.

Worth noting for this clone: The antigen is not known.

Data came from immunoSEQ multiplex PCR; TCRdb stores just in-frame clones and leaves some out. The sample lists about 73,000 clones, about 80% seen once, with approximately 2.1% in the top ten. Before vaccination, two weeks after the third vaccination, and at progression, PBMC were collected. Looked up from germline, CDR1 is MNHNS and CDR2 is SASEGT. The J segment lost 8 bases and the V segment lost 3 bases, leaving 9 bases of the junction unmatched. There are 14 residues in the CDR3. The gene calls are TRBV6-1 and TRBJ1-2, with 7 bases fitting TRBD1. The input for sequencing was blood, taken before dendritic cell vaccination. The receptor was derived from a human donor with glioblastoma. In DNA form, the CDR3 reads TGTGCCAGCAGTGACCTCGACAGGGATCTAGGCTACACCTTC. Residues: CASSDLDRDLGYTF.